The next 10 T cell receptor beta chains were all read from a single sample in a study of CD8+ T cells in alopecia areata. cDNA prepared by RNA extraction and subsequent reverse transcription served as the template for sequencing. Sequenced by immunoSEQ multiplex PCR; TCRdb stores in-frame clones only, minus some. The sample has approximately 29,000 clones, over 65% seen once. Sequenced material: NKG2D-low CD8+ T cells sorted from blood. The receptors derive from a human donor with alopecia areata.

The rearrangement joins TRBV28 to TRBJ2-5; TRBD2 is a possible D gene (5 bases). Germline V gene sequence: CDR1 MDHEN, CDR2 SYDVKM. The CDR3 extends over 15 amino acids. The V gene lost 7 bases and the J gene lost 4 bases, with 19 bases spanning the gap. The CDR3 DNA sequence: TGTGCCAGCACCGCGGGTTGGGGTGTCCTAGAGACCCAGTACTTC. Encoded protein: CASTAGWGVLETQYF.

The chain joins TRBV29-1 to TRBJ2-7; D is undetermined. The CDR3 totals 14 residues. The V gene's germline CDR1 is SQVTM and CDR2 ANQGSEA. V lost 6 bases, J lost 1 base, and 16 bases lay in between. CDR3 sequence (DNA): TGCAGCGTAGCAGCCCGAAACCATTCCTACGAGCAGTACTTC. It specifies CSVAARNHSYEQYF.

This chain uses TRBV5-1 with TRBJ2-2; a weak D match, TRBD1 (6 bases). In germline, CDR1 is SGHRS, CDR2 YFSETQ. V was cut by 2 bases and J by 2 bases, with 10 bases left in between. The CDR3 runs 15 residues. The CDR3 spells CASSFEQGNTGELFF. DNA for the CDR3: TGCGCCAGCAGCTTTGAACAGGGTAACACCGGGGAGCTGTTTTTT.

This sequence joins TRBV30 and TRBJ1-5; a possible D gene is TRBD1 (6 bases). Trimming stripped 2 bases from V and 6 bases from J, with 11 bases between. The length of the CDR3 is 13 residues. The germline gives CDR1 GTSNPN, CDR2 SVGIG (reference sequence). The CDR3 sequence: CAWSSVGGQPQHF. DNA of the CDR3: TGTGCCTGGAGTTCGGTAGGGGGTCAGCCCCAGCATTTT.

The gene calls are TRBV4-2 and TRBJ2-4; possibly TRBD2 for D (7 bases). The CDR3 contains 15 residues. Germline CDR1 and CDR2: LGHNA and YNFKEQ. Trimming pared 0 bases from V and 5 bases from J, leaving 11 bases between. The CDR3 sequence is CASSQDGGGQNIQYF. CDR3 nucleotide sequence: TGTGCCAGCAGCCAAGATGGGGGGGGCCAAAACATTCAGTACTTC.

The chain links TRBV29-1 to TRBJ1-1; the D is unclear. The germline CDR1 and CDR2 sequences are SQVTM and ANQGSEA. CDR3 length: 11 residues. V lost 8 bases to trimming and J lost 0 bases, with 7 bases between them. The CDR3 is CSLVLNTEAFF. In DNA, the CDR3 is TGCAGCCTCGTTTTGAACACTGAAGCTTTCTTT.

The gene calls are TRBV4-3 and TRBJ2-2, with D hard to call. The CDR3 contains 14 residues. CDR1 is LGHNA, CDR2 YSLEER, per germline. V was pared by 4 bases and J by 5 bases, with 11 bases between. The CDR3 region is CASSRSEETGELFF. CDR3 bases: TGCGCCAGCAGCCGTTCAGAGGAGACCGGGGAGCTGTTTTTT.

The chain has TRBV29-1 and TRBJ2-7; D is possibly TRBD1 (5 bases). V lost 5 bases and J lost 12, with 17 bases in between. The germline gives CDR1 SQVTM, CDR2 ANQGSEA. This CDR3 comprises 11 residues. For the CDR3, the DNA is TGCAGCGTTCTAGACAGCGCTCGGTGGTACTTC. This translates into CSVLDSARWYF.

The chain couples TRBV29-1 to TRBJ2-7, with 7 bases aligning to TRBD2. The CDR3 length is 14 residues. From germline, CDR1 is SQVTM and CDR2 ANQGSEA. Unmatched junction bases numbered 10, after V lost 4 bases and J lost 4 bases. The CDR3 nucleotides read TGCAGCGTTGTCGTACCACGGGGGGAATACGAGCAGTACTTC. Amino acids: CSVVVPRGEYEQYF.

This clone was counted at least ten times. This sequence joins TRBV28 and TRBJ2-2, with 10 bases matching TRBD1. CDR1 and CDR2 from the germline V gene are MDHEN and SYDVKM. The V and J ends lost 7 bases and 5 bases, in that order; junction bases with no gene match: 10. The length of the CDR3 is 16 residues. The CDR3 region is CASKSPDRGETGELFF. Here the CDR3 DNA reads TGTGCCAGCAAATCCCCGGACAGGGGGGAGACCGGGGAGCTGTTTTTT.